Below are 9 T cell receptor beta chains sequenced from a single sample in a study of cytomegalovirus exposure and HLA in healthy donors. The repertoire was sequenced with immunoSEQ multiplex PCR; TCRdb's copy has only in-frame clones and lacks some. The sample lists about 98,000 clones; 70% to 90% were seen once. Sequenced material: PBMCs. The receptor set was obtained from a woman aged 25 to 39 in good health and CMV-seronegative.

The rearrangement uses TRBV4-2 and TRBJ2-4, with 10 bases lining up with TRBD1. Germline loops: CDR1 LGHNA, CDR2 YNFKEQ. With V trimmed by 1 base and J by 7 bases, 10 bases remained unmatched. CDR3 length: 17 amino acids. The CDR3 nucleotides are TGTGCCAGCAGCCAAGCGAGCAATCCGGGACAGGGGAACATTCAGTACTTC. It codes for CASSQASNPGQGNIQYF.

The CDR3 DNA reads TGCGCCAGCAGCTTGTTGGGCCTAGCGGGAGGTAGGGGAGCAGAGACCCAGTACTTC. Translation gives CASSLLGLAGGRGAETQYF. This chain links TRBV5-1 with TRBJ2-5, with TRBD2 identical over 11 bases. The CDR3 totals 19 residues. The germline V gene encodes CDR1 SGHRS and CDR2 YFSETQ. The V and J ends lost 1 base and 4 bases, in that order; junction bases with no gene match: 15.

This rearrangement joins TRBV11-2 to TRBJ2-2; 10 nucleotides agree with TRBD2. V trimming: 5 bases; J trimming: 2 bases; junction bases outside the gene matches: 11. The germline V gene encodes CDR1 SGHAT and CDR2 FQNNGV. The CDR3 is 18 residues long. CDR3 coding DNA: TGTGCCAGCAGCCGCGCAATCCGGACTAGCGGAAACACCGGGGAGCTGTTTTTT. Translation: CASSRAIRTSGNTGELFF.

This clone was detected only a few times. The V call is TRBV7-2, the J call TRBJ1-6, with D unclear. The CDR3 extends over 17 amino acids. Germline assignment: CDR1 SGHTA and CDR2 FQGNSA. The V gene lost 5 bases and the J gene lost 4 bases, with 18 bases spanning the gap. CDR3 sequence: CASSPRPGTRYNSPLHF. CDR3 in DNA: TGTGCCAGCAGCCCTCGTCCGGGTACTCGTTATAATTCACCCCTCCACTTT. Full variable domain (outside the CDR3, taken from reference TRBV7-2 and TRBJ1-6): GAGVSQSPSNKVTEKGKDVELRCDPISGHTALYWYRQSLGQGLEFLIYFQGNSAPDKSGLPSDRFSAERTGGSVSTLTIQRTQQEDSAVYLCASSPRPGTRYNSPLHFGNGTRLTVT.

This chain uses TRBV19 with TRBJ1-1; 8 bases are shared with TRBD1. Germline assignment: CDR1 LNHDA and CDR2 SQIVND (reference sequence). This CDR3 contains 14 residues. Trimming took 4 bases from V and 2 from J; bases not matched to a gene: 3. The CDR3 sequence: CASSTTGGNTEAFF. CDR3 nucleotide sequence: TGTGCCAGTAGTACCACAGGGGGAAACACTGAAGCTTTCTTT.

In its sample, this clone was seen once. The chain combines TRBV7-9 with TRBJ2-1; tentative D call: TRBD2 (5 bases). The germline V gene encodes CDR1 SEHNR and CDR2 FQNEAQ (reference sequence). This CDR3 has 12 residues. V was shortened by 3 bases and J by 8 bases, with 8 bases between the two germline ends. The CDR3 DNA reads TGTGCCAGCAGCTTTCGAGCGGATGAGCAGTTCTTC. Its protein product is CASSFRADEQFF.

This clone occurred a few times. The chain employs TRBV6-6 and TRBJ2-2, with D perhaps matching TRBD1 (5 bases). V was cut by 2 bases and J by 0 bases, with 10 bases left in between. The CDR3 spans 16 residues. Germline values: CDR1 MNHNY, CDR2 SVGAGI (reference sequence). In nucleotides, the CDR3 is TGTGCCAGCAGTTACGCGGCCAGGGCGAACACCGGGGAGCTGTTTTTT. Its protein is CASSYAARANTGELFF.

The chain links TRBV5-1 to TRBJ2-5; 9 bases line up with TRBD1. CDR1 and CDR2 from the germline V gene are SGHRS and YFSETQ. This CDR3 region has 15 residues. With 1 base clipped from V and 5 bases from J, the junction kept 6 bases outside the gene matches. The CDR3: CASSLIQGAGETQYF. The CDR3, as DNA: TGCGCCAGCAGCTTGATACAGGGGGCGGGGGAGACCCAGTACTTC.

V gene TRBV6-6 combines with J gene TRBJ2-3, with 8 bases that match TRBD2. This CDR3 has 15 residues. CDR1 and CDR2 from the germline V gene are MNHNY and SVGAGI (reference sequence). Trimming cost V 6 bases and J 2 bases; bases outside gene matches: 7. Here the CDR3 reads CASSPTGGTTDTQYF. In DNA, the CDR3 is TGTGCCAGCAGCCCAACGGGGGGGACCACAGATACGCAGTATTTT.